The sequence of this TCR beta chain was determined in a study of blood T cell repertoires in COVID-19. Study summary: Sites across the United States, Italy and Spain contributed samples from acute and convalescent COVID-19. PBMCs, B-cell-depleted T cells, or T cells provided the cDNA or gDNA that made up the material.

Clones were sequenced by immunoSEQ multiplex PCR, and TCRdb holds only the in-frame ones, with some missing. This table holds approximately 89,000 clones, about 85% found once. Germline V gene lookup returns CDR1 SGHRS and CDR2 YFSETQ. The CDR3 spans 14 residues. After removal of 4 bases from V and 4 bases from J, the junction contained 4 bases not matched to a gene. The TCR was taken from a man aged 70-80 years with acute or convalescent COVID-19. The sequencing sample was made of peripheral blood. The chain combines TRBV5-1 with TRBJ1-4, with TRBD1 matching 7 bases. CDR3 DNA sequence: TGCGCCAGCAGCAGGGGACAGATTAATGAAAAACTGTTTTTT. Translating it yields CASSRGQINEKLFF.